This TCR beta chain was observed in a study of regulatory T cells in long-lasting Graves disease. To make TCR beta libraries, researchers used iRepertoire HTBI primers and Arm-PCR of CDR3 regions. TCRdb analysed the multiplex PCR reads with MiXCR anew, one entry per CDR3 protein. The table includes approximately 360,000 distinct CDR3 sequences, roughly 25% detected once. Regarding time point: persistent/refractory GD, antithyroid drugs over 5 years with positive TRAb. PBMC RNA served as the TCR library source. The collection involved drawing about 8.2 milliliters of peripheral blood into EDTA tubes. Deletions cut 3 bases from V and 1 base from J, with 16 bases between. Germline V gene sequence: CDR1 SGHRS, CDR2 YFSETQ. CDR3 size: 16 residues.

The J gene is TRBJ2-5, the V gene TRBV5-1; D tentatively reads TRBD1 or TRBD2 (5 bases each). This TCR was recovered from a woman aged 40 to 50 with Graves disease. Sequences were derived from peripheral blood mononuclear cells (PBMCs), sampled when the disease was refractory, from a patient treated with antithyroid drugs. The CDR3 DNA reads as TGCGCCAGCAGCTCATCAGGGAGAACGAGCCAAGAGACCCAGTACTTC. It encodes CASSSSGRTSQETQYF.